Shown below are 30 T cell receptor beta chains from a single sample sequenced in a study of blood T cells in healthy people across ages (dated by TCRdb to between 2015 and 2017). The library was built by means of 5' RACE. Reads for this sample came from an Illumina HiSeq 2500. A second roughly 7 to 12 cycle PCR used a sample-barcoded 5' primer and a J-beta primer mix. TCRdb reanalyzed the raw reads on its own, using fastp at Q25 for trimming and MiXCR for clone calling, and kept in-frame beta chains. Entries that share a CDR3 protein sequence are merged under the most common genes and DNA. Here the sample has over 1,300,000 distinct CDR3 sequences; approximately 63% occur a single time. The ten largest make up more than 6% of the sample. The sequencing input was blood. These receptors originate from a man between 18 and 35 years old in good health.

The rearrangement uses TRBV28 and TRBJ1-6; no clear D gene. The V gene lost 5 bases and the J gene lost 9 bases, with 17 bases spanning the gap. CDR3 length: 15 amino acids. Looked up from germline, CDR1 is MDHEN and CDR2 is SYDVKM. CDR3 bases: TGTGCCAGCAGTCTTTCCGGGAGCGGCGGTTCACCCCTCCACTTT. Its translation: CASSLSGSGGSPLHF.

The CDR3 nucleotides are TGCGCCAGCAGCTTGCAGGAACGCACAGATACGCAGTATTTT. Translating gives CASSLQERTDTQYF. This rearrangement joins TRBV5-1 to TRBJ2-3; no reliable D call. The CDR3 has 14 amino acids. V dropped 1 base and J dropped 1 base, with 7 bases sitting between them. Germline-derived CDR1 and CDR2 are SGHRS and YFSETQ.

Concerning this clonotype: At one end the junction does not follow the germline gene, possibly because of a read error. The rearrangement links TRBV4-1 to TRBJ2-3; no reliable D call. Germline CDR1 and CDR2: MGHRA and YSYEKL. The CDR3 runs 15 residues. The CDR3: CASSLSEWGTDTQYF. The CDR3 DNA reads TGCGCCAGTAGCCTTTCCGAGTGGGGAACAGATACGCAGTATTTT.

The chain links TRBV6-1 to TRBJ1-2; D uncertain. Looked up from germline, CDR1 is MNHNS and CDR2 is SASEGT. This CDR3 is built from 12 residues. Trimming left V 4 bases short and J 8 bases short, with 11 bases between. CDR3 DNA: TGTGCCAGCAGTGCCTTCATGGGGGGCTACACCTTC. Its protein is CASSAFMGGYTF.

The V call is TRBV28, the J call TRBJ2-7; weak D call: TRBD2 (7 bases). This CDR3 is built from 13 residues. Germline V gene data show CDR1 as MDHEN and CDR2 as SYDVKM. The V end lost 5 bases, the J end lost 3 bases, and 11 bases lay between the germline ends. CDR3 in DNA: TGTGCCAGCAGTGGGGGGGGGCTCTACGAGCAGTACTTC. It translates to CASSGGGLYEQYF. Variable domain in full (rest from reference TRBV28 and TRBJ2-7): DVKVTQSSRYLVKRTGEKVFLECVQDMDHENMFWYRQDPGLGLRLIYFSYDVKMKEKGDIPEGYSVSREKKERFSLILESASTNQTSMYLCASSGGGLYEQYFGPGTRLTVT.

The chain links TRBV12-3 or TRBV12-4 to TRBJ2-1; TRBD1 is a possible D gene (6 bases). Trimming took off 5 bases at V and 7 bases at J, with 39 bases between the two ends. This CDR3 contains 22 residues. The CDR3 reads CASSPSPGHEIKNSTGFNEQFF. The CDR3 region has the DNA TGTGCCAGCAGTCCATCCCCGGGACACGAGATTAAAAATTCTACGGGTTTTAATGAGCAGTTCTTC.

This chain connects TRBV4-1 to TRBJ2-4; the D gene is possibly TRBD2 (5 bases). CDR1 and CDR2 from the germline V gene are MGHRA and YSYEKL. V lost 0 bases and J 13 bases, leaving 19 bases between the germline ends. This CDR3 is 15 amino acids long. The chain's CDR3 is CASSQDGGFLREQYF. The CDR3 DNA follows: TGCGCCAGCAGCCAAGACGGAGGCTTCCTACGAGAGCAGTACTTC.

This clonotype was detected only a few times. This sequence joins TRBV4-2 and TRBJ2-2; D is undetermined. Germline V CDR1 and CDR2: LGHNA, YNFKEQ. There are 14 residues in the CDR3. With 3 bases removed from V and 1 base from J, the gap between germline ends came to 6 bases. CDR3 amino acids: CASSQPGNTGELFF. Here the CDR3 DNA reads TGTGCCAGCAGCCAGCCGGGGAACACCGGGGAGCTGTTTTTT.

The V gene is TRBV4-3, the J gene TRBJ2-1; the match to TRBD2 covers 13 bases. The germline V gene has CDR1 LGHNA and CDR2 YSLEER. The CDR3 is 15 amino acids. V dropped 4 bases and J dropped 9; count of bases not matched to a gene: 6. The chain's CDR3 is CASSLTSGGAGEQFF. The CDR3 DNA reads as TGCGCCAGCAGCCTTACTAGCGGGGGGGCCGGTGAGCAGTTCTTC.

V usage is TRBV6-2 or TRBV6-3 and J usage is TRBJ2-3, with 8 bases that match TRBD2. Looked up from germline, CDR1 is MNHEY and CDR2 is SVGEGT. The CDR3 runs 15 residues. Trimming took 2 bases from V and 4 from J; bases not matched to a gene: 5. Here the CDR3 reads CASSYGGLVADTQYF. The CDR3 DNA follows: TGTGCCAGCAGTTACGGGGGACTAGTTGCAGATACGCAGTATTTT.

This clonotype was seen a few times. The V call is TRBV6-2 or TRBV6-3, the J call TRBJ2-5, with TRBD1 identical over 12 bases. Trimming cost V 8 bases and J 4 bases; bases outside gene matches: 11. From germline, CDR1 is MNHEY and CDR2 SVGEGT. The CDR3 runs to 16 residues. In nucleotides, the CDR3 is TGTGCCAGCCCGCCGGGACAGGGGGCGGTAAGAGAGACCCAGTACTTC. It encodes CASPPGQGAVRETQYF.

The V gene is TRBV25-1, the J gene TRBJ1-1, with TRBD1 as a possible D gene (6 bases). V was cut by 1 base and J by 1 base, with 10 bases left in between. Germline CDR1 is MGHDK and CDR2 is SYGVNS. The CDR3 runs 15 residues. The CDR3 loop is CASSESPGANTEAFF. Written as DNA, the CDR3 is TGTGCCAGCAGTGAATCCCCAGGGGCGAACACTGAAGCTTTCTTT. Full variable domain (outside the CDR3, taken from reference TRBV25-1 and TRBJ1-1): EADIYQTPRYLVIGTGKKITLECSQTMGHDKMYWYQQDPGMELHLIHYSYGVNSTEKGDLSSESTVSRIRTEHFPLTLESARPSHTSQYLCASSESPGANTEAFFGQGTRLTVV.

The J gene is TRBJ1-2, the V gene TRBV20-1; 7 nucleotides line up with TRBD1. Germline V gives CDR1 DFQATT, CDR2 SNEGSKA (reference sequence). The CDR3 covers 13 residues. The CDR3 sequence is CRRRDRQLYGYTF. In nucleotides, the CDR3 is TGCAGGCGCCGGGACAGACAACTATATGGCTACACCTTC.

A word on this clonotype: Possible read error: a much larger clone is one base away. Without the conserved terminal phenylalanine or tryptophan, this CDR3 likely stems from a read error. The chain recombines TRBV5-1 with TRBJ2-5; unclear D gene. This CDR3 is 15 amino acids long. The germline V gene encodes CDR1 SGHRS and CDR2 YFSETQ. V lost 4 bases and J 2 bases, leaving 15 bases between the germline ends. The CDR3 protein is CASSLLPPPQETQYY. CDR3 coding DNA: TGCGCCAGCAGCCTCTTACCGCCCCCTCAAGAGACCCAGTACTAC.

V and J are TRBV5-1 and TRBJ1-6; weak D call: TRBD1 (6 bases). V was trimmed by 6 bases and J by 0 bases, leaving 16 bases between them. Germline V gives CDR1 SGHRS, CDR2 YFSETQ. The CDR3 covers 17 residues. The CDR3 DNA sequence: TGCGCCAGCACCCAGGACAGTCTTAGCTCCTATAATTCACCCCTCCACTTT. This sequence encodes CASTQDSLSSYNSPLHF.

The chain employs TRBV5-1 and TRBJ2-6; the D is unclear. The CDR3 consists of 15 residues. V lost 0 bases and J 3 bases, leaving 7 bases between the germline ends. Looked up from germline, CDR1 is SGHRS and CDR2 is YFSETQ. The CDR3, as DNA: TGCGCCAGCAGCTTGGATGGGTTTGGGGCCAACGTCCTGACTTTC. Translated: CASSLDGFGANVLTF. The whole variable domain, remainder taken from reference TRBV5-1 and TRBJ2-6, is KAGVTQTPRYLIKTRGQQVTLSCSPISGHRSVSWYQQTPGQGLQFLFEYFSETQRNKGNFPGRFSGRQFSNSRSEMNVSTLELGDSALYLCASSLDGFGANVLTFGAGSRLTVL.

The rearrangement uses TRBV11-2 and TRBJ2-7, with D unresolved. The J call may be faulty, since TRBJ2-5 better matches the DNA end. The CDR3 totals 14 residues. Germline CDR1 SGHAT, CDR2 FQNNGV. The CDR3 region has the DNA TGTGCCAGCAGCTCCCCCGTTGTTTTTGAGACCCAGTACTTC. Its translation is CASSSPVVFETQYF.

The J gene is TRBJ2-5, the V gene TRBV4-1, with D perhaps TRBD1 or TRBD2 (5 bases each). V was trimmed by 4 bases and J by 5 bases, leaving 17 bases between them. The CDR3 loop spans 15 amino acids. Germline CDR1 MGHRA, CDR2 YSYEKL. CDR3 amino acids: CASSRTGTLGETQYF. The DNA for the CDR3 is TGCGCCAGCAGCCGAACTGGGACCCTTGGGGAGACCCAGTACTTC.

This clonotype was observed a few times. This chain links TRBV6-5 with TRBJ2-7; D might be TRBD1 (6 bases). There are 14 residues in the CDR3. V lost 4 bases and J lost 5, with 15 bases in between. Germline V lookup: CDR1 MNHEY, CDR2 SVGAGI. CDR3 bases: TGTGCCAGCAGTTCCTGGGCCAGGGGAAACGAGCAGTACTTC. It is translated as CASSSWARGNEQYF.

This clonotype was found a few times. The rearrangement links TRBV15 to TRBJ2-5; TRBD1 matches 9 bases. The ends lost 2 bases at V and 4 bases at J; junction bases unmatched: 5. The length of the CDR3 is 15 residues. In germline, CDR1 is LNHNV, CDR2 YYDKDF (reference sequence). This CDR3 reads CATSRSGTGSETQYF. The CDR3 bases are TGTGCCACCAGCAGAAGCGGGACAGGGTCAGAGACCCAGTACTTC.

The J gene is TRBJ2-3, the V gene TRBV5-1; 7 bases map to TRBD1. V gave up 10 bases and J gave up 1 base; unmatched junction bases: 6. Looked up from germline, CDR1 is SGHRS and CDR2 is YFSETQ. The CDR3 runs to 13 residues. CDR3: CAGRDSRTDTQYF. CDR3 in DNA: TGCGCCGGACGGGACAGCCGCACAGATACGCAGTATTTT.

The sample holds a few counts of this clonotype. The rearrangement joins TRBV12-5 to TRBJ2-4, with D perhaps matching TRBD1 or TRBD2 (5 bases each). The CDR3 loop spans 15 amino acids. Germline V CDR1 and CDR2: LGHNT, FRNRAP. With 3 bases removed from V and 8 bases from J, the gap between germline ends came to 17 bases. CDR3 residues: CASGLHAGRGDIQYF. The CDR3 nucleotides read TGTGCTAGTGGTTTACACGCAGGGAGAGGGGACATTCAGTACTTC.

V usage is TRBV10-3 and J usage is TRBJ2-2; 11 bases fit TRBD1. The V gene end was trimmed by 6 bases and the J gene end by 7 bases; junction bases not matched to a gene: 7. Germline-derived CDR1 and CDR2 are ENHRY and SYGVKD. The CDR3 length is 15 residues. CDR3 loop: CAISRTGGASGELFF. The CDR3 coding sequence is TGTGCCATCAGCAGGACAGGGGGCGCAAGCGGGGAGCTGTTTTTT.

This clonotype has a handful of counts. The chain uses TRBV10-2 and TRBJ2-1; D is unclear. With 7 bases removed from V and 7 bases from J, the gap between germline ends came to 8 bases. The germline gives CDR1 WSHSY, CDR2 SAAADI. The CDR3 consists of 11 residues. The CDR3 nucleotides are TGCGCCAGCATAGTTGGGAATGAGCAGTTCTTC. Its protein product is CASIVGNEQFF.

The CDR3 here is CSASRVTYEQYF. For the CDR3, the DNA is TGCAGTGCGAGTCGGGTGACCTACGAGCAGTACTTC. V and J are TRBV20-1 and TRBJ2-7, with D unresolved. Germline assignment: CDR1 DFQATT and CDR2 SNEGSKA (reference sequence). The CDR3 sequence is 12 residues long. V lost 6 bases and J 2 bases, leaving 11 bases between the germline ends.

This chain uses TRBV14 with TRBJ1-2, with D unclear. CDR1 and CDR2 (germline): SGHDN, FVKESK. V was pared by 5 bases and J by 2 bases, with 18 bases between. This CDR3 region has 16 residues. The CDR3 region is CASSKGSVGLNYGYTF. CDR3 sequence (DNA): TGTGCCAGCAGCAAAGGATCCGTAGGCCTCAACTATGGCTACACCTTC.

The chain has TRBV5-5 and TRBJ2-1, with 8 bases identical to TRBD2. CDR1 is SGHKS and CDR2 is YYEKEE in the germline V gene (reference sequence). This CDR3 comprises 13 residues. The V segment lost 3 bases and the J segment 9 bases; nucleotides outside the gene matches: 5. The CDR3 DNA sequence: TGTGCCAGCAGCTCCGGGACTAGTTTTGAGCAGTTCTTC. It codes for CASSSGTSFEQFF.

This clonotype was seen only once. The chain employs TRBV4-1 and TRBJ1-3; possibly TRBD1 for D (5 bases). Germline lookup yields CDR1 MGHRA and CDR2 YSYEKL. Trimming cost V 6 bases and J 6 bases, with 24 bases left between them. The CDR3 totals 17 residues. The CDR3 bases are TGCGCCAGCAGAAAGTCAGTATTACAGGAGGTTGAAAACACCATATATTTT. As protein: CASRKSVLQEVENTIYF.

This chain joins TRBV29-1 and TRBJ1-1, with D unresolved. Trimming left V 5 bases short and J 6 bases short, with 16 bases between. Germline CDR1 is SQVTM and CDR2 is ANQGSEA. The CDR3 has 13 residues. CDR3 DNA: TGCAGCGTTTATGGCGGCACAGTCGCTGAAGCTTTCTTT. Amino acid sequence: CSVYGGTVAEAFF.

The chain has TRBV5-1 and TRBJ2-1; TRBD1 or TRBD2 may be the D gene (5 bases each). The CDR3 is made up of 13 amino acids. The V end was cut by 4 bases, the J end by 8 bases, with 13 bases between. Looked up from germline, CDR1 is SGHRS and CDR2 is YFSETQ. CDR3 residues: CASSRDAYDEQFF. The CDR3 nucleotides are TGCGCCAGCAGCAGGGACGCTTACGATGAGCAGTTCTTC.